Presented here are 27 T cell receptor delta chains from one specimen sequenced in a study of γδ T cells in repeated Plasmodium falciparum infection. TCRdb reapplied CATT to the multiplex PCR reads. The repertoire holds 50,000 or so delta-chain clones, roughly 1.6% seen once, with over 7.5% in the top ten. Vgamma9/Vdelta2+ and Vdelta2-negative gammadelta T cells were flow-sorted from PBMC for bulk sequencing. The sequenced material came from gamma-delta T cells from blood. Receptors were obtained from a pool of human donors (malaria-infected and uninfected, not separated).

This clone was recorded at least ten times. At one end the junction does not follow the germline gene, possibly because of a read error. Other DNA sequences in this sample translate to the same CDR3. The rearrangement uses TRDV1 and TRDJ1; TRDD3 matches 10 bases. The CDR3 length is 22 residues. From germline, CDR1 is TSWWSYY and CDR2 QGS. The chain's CDR3 is CALGEMGDIGYTGGFNTDKLIF. The DNA for the CDR3 is TGTGCTCTTGGGGAAATGGGAGATATCGGATATACTGGGGGATTCAACACTGATAAACTCATCTTT.

As to this clone: A read error is likely here: a far larger clone is one base away. The rearrangement links TRDV2 to TRDJ1; 9 nucleotides line up with TRDD3. Here the J gene came from matching the DNA to germline, since TCRdb omits it. Germline loops: CDR1 GEAIGNYY, CDR2 EKD. The CDR3 covers 17 residues. CDR3 loop: CACGPSLGESGDDKLIF. In DNA, the CDR3 is TGCGCCTGTGGCCCCTCACTGGGGGAGAGCGGGGATGATAAACTCATCTTT.

As regards this clone: A far larger clone is off by one base, so a read error is likely. Other DNA sequences in the sample encode the same CDR3. V gene TRDV1 was called; the J gene was not; the D call TRDD3 from the table was never checked on the DNA. The V gene's germline CDR1 is TSWWSYY and CDR2 QGS. This CDR3 region has 16 residues. The CDR3 nucleotides read TGTGCTCTTGGGGAACCGGGGATACGGAACACCGATAAGCTCATCTTT. The encoded protein is CALGEPGIRNTDKLIF.

This clone was seen a handful of times. This sequence joins TRDV1 and TRDJ1; tentative D call: TRDD3 (7 bases). Here the J gene was assigned by germline matching of the DNA, as TCRdb has none. CDR1 TSWWSYY and CDR2 QGS come from the germline V gene. Trimming left V 0 bases short and J 4 bases short, with 24 bases between. This CDR3 contains 19 residues. The CDR3, as DNA: TGTGCTCTTGGGGAACTTGTCCTACTGGGCTGGGGGCGACGCGATAAACTCATCTTT. Translating gives CALGELVLLGWGRRDKLIF.

This clone showed up many times. The chain joins TRDV1 to TRDJ1, with D possibly being TRDD3 (5 bases). The CDR3 has 19 residues. Germline CDR1 TSWWSYY, CDR2 QGS. V dropped 2 bases and J dropped 1 base, with 23 bases sitting between them. This CDR3 reads CALGEISTPFRGPTDKLIF. CDR3 nucleotides: TGTGCTCTTGGGGAAATTTCGACACCTTTCCGGGGACCCACCGATAAACTCATCTTT.

This clone occurred many times. The chain combines TRDV2 with TRDJ2; D is unresolved. TCRdb records no J gene; here it was assigned by comparing the DNA to germline. Germline V gene data show CDR1 as GEAIGNYY and CDR2 as EKD. Trimming left V 1 base short and J 3 bases short, with 11 bases between. There are 15 residues in the CDR3. The CDR3 region has the DNA TGTGCCTGTGACACACTTTCCCCCCTGACAGCACAACTCTTCTTT. This gives the protein CACDTLSPLTAQLFF.

This clone was seen many times. The chain recombines TRDV1 with TRDJ1; TRDD2 is a possible D gene (5 bases). Here the J gene was assigned by germline matching of the DNA, as TCRdb has none. The CDR3 runs 14 residues. The germline CDR1 and CDR2 sequences are TSWWSYY and QGS. Trimming shortened V by 3 bases and J by 5 bases, and 13 bases separated the two germline ends. CDR3 DNA sequence: TGTGCTCTTGGGGACCCCTACCCCCTAGATAAACTCATCTTT. This encodes CALGDPYPLDKLIF.

This clone was detected a few times. TCRdb records a much larger clone's protein for this DNA, with a difference at residue 17 that likely arises from a read error; the protein given is the translation of the DNA. With the J gene uncalled, the V gene is TRDV1; the DNA was not compared with TRDD2, the D call given in the table. The CDR3 loop spans 18 amino acids. Germline loops: CDR1 TSWWSYY, CDR2 QGS. The CDR3 spells CALGNLPTKSTYTDKLTF. DNA of the CDR3: TGTGCTCTTGGGAACCTTCCTACGAAGTCTACGTACACCGATAAACTCACCTTT.

This clone is judged medium-sized (0.01 to 0.1%). The gene calls are TRDV1 and TRDJ1; 8 nucleotides line up with TRDD3. In germline, CDR1 is TSWWSYY, CDR2 QGS. The CDR3 runs 20 residues. Unmatched junction bases numbered 23, after V lost 4 bases and J lost 4 bases. The CDR3 sequence: CALGGRTSRTVLGVVDKLIF. The CDR3 nucleotides read TGTGCTCTTGGGGGCCGAACTTCCCGTACTGTACTGGGGGTGGTCGATAAACTCATCTTT.

A note on this clone: A read error is the likely source, as a far larger clone sits one nucleotide away. Other DNA variants within this sample encode the same CDR3. The chain recombines TRDV1 with TRDJ1; perhaps TRDD3 as D (6 bases). TCRdb leaves out the J gene; it was filled in here by matching the DNA to germline. V was clipped by 0 bases and J by 1 base, with 27 bases between them. The CDR3 totals 21 residues. The germline CDR1 and CDR2 sequences are TSWWSYY and QGS. The DNA for the CDR3 is TGTGCTCTTGGGGAACTAGTACCTCTGGGGTCCTCCAGTCAGTGCACCGATAAACTCATCTTT. It specifies CALGELVPLGSSSQCTDKLIF.

This clone was picked up many times. It may be a read error: a sequence one base away is much more abundant. This sequence joins TRDV1 and TRDJ1; D is perhaps TRDD3 (5 bases). In germline, CDR1 is TSWWSYY, CDR2 QGS. CDR3 length: 20 residues. The V gene lost 2 bases and the J gene lost 1 base, with 26 bases spanning the gap. This chain's CDR3 is CALGENSGPSSGVVTDKLIF. The CDR3 nucleotides are TGTGCTCTTGGGGAAAACAGCGGGCCATCCTCGGGGGTCGTCACCGATAAACTCATCTTT.

This clone was counted only a few times. A read error is likely here: a far larger clone is one base away. Other DNA sequences of this sample code for an identical CDR3. The rearrangement uses TRDV2 and TRDJ1; 7 bases map to TRDD3. The J gene was not available in TCRdb and was assigned here by matching the DNA to germline segments. CDR1 and CDR2 (germline): GEAIGNYY, EKD. CDR3 length: 16 amino acids. For the CDR3, the DNA is TGTGCCTGTGACGCAATGGATACGCCGGACACTGATAAACTCATCTTT. Its protein is CACDAMDTPDTDKLIF.

As for this clone: This DNA's translation and the protein TCRdb lists, from a much larger clone, do not match at residue 16, likely due to a read error; the protein shown is translated from the DNA. The chain employs TRDV2 and TRDJ3, with 7 bases matching TRDD3. Per germline, CDR1 GEAIGNYY and CDR2 EKD. The CDR3 contains 22 residues. CDR3 sequence reads: CACDDVQSEDTNSSWGTRQMFF. The CDR3 DNA reads as TGTGCCTGTGACGACGTCCAATCCGAGGATACGAACTCATCCTGGGGCACCCGACAGATGTTTTTC.

Worth noting for this clone: TCRdb assigns this DNA the protein of a much larger clone, which departs from its translation at residue 20; this likely reflects a read error, and the protein shown comes from translating the DNA. There is no J gene call, but TRDV1 is given as the V gene; TRDD3 reflects the table's D call only, with no check against the DNA. CDR1 is TSWWSYY and CDR2 is QGS in the germline V gene. This CDR3 region has 21 residues. DNA of the CDR3: TGTGCTCTTGGGGAACTAAGGACCTACAACCGAACTGGGGGTTGCACCGATAAACTCACCTTT. Translated: CALGELRTYNRTGGCTDKLTF.

Comment on this clone: This DNA's translation and the protein TCRdb lists, from a much larger clone, do not match at residue 3, likely due to a read error; the protein shown is translated from the DNA. The rearrangement joins TRDV1 to TRDJ1; 10 bases match TRDD3. TCRdb supplies no J gene; here it was assigned by aligning the nucleotide sequence to germline. This CDR3 is built from 19 residues. Germline V gives CDR1 TSWWSYY, CDR2 QGS. CDR3 in DNA: TGTGCTCCTGGGGAACTAGACCTAATTCTACTGGGGGATACCGATAAACTCATCTTT. Its translation is CAPGELDLILLGDTDKLIF.

There are many counts of this clone. It differs at one base from a far larger clone, so likely a read error. The same CDR3 can be traced to other DNA sequences in this sample. The chain uses TRDV1 and TRDJ1; TRDD3 agrees at 8 bases. TCRdb records no J gene; here it was assigned by comparing the DNA to germline. The length of the CDR3 is 18 residues. Looked up from germline, CDR1 is TSWWSYY and CDR2 is QGS. V shed 0 bases, J shed 0 bases, and the junction held 9 bases outside the gene matches. The chain's CDR3 is CALGELSHLGGYTDKLIF. The CDR3 DNA is TGTGCTCTTGGGGAACTCTCCCACCTTGGGGGATACACCGATAAACTCATCTTT.

In the case of this clone: The TCRdb record carries a much larger clone's protein, which differs from this DNA's translation at residue 18; a read error is the likely cause, and the protein listed here is the DNA translation. The V segment is TRDV1, and no J call was made; the D call in the table, TRDD3, was not verified against the DNA. Germline-derived CDR1 and CDR2 are TSWWSYY and QGS. The CDR3 spans 19 residues. This CDR3 reads CALGTSIPTVWEYTDKLTF. The CDR3 bases are TGTGCTCTTGGGACCTCTATTCCTACAGTGTGGGAGTACACCGATAAACTCACCTTT.

In this sample, this clone turned up a few times. A far larger clone is off by one base, so a read error is likely. Other DNA variants within this sample encode the same CDR3. The chain joins TRDV1 to TRDJ1; TRDD3 matches at 12 bases. No J segment appears in TCRdb, so it was assigned here by matching the sequence to germline. Per germline, CDR1 TSWWSYY and CDR2 QGS. J lost 5 bases, V lost 0 bases, and 40 bases had no gene match. The CDR3 has 28 amino acids. The CDR3 nucleotides read TGTGCTCTTGGGGAACTAGGGCCTACTGCCTACTGGGGGATACCCCGTAATCTGCTAAATCCGAGGGCTGATAAACTCATCTTT. Its translation: CALGELGPTAYWGIPRNLLNPRADKLIF.

This clone was seen at least ten times. A far larger clone is off by one base, so a read error is likely. The same CDR3 also results from other DNA sequences found in this sample. This rearrangement joins TRDV1 to TRDJ1; a possible D gene is TRDD3 (5 bases). Germline CDR1 TSWWSYY, CDR2 QGS. The CDR3 runs 13 residues. CDR3 bases: TGTGCCCTTGGGGAAGCCTACACCGATAAACTCATCTTT. Protein: CALGEAYTDKLIF.

This clone occurred a few times. A single base is all that separates this from a far larger clone, so a read error is likely. The sample holds other DNA sequences that translate to the same CDR3. This sequence joins TRDV3 and TRDJ1, with D perhaps matching TRDD3 (5 bases). The J gene is absent in TCRdb and was assigned here via DNA matching to germline. CDR1 is TVYSNPD and CDR2 is GDNSRS in the germline V gene (reference sequence). This CDR3 spans 13 amino acids. CDR3 sequence: CAFRGSERHKLIF. The CDR3 DNA reads TGCGCCTTTAGGGGGTCGGAACGACATAAACTCATCTTT.

Many counts were recorded for this clone. The amino acid sequence in TCRdb belongs to a much larger clone and departs from this DNA's translation at residue 8, likely a sequencing read error; the sequence shown is translated from the DNA. The chain is built from TRDV1 and TRDJ1; possibly TRDD3 for D (5 bases). In germline, CDR1 is TSWWSYY, CDR2 QGS. The CDR3 loop spans 15 amino acids. V was trimmed by 5 bases and J by 4 bases, leaving 17 bases between them. The CDR3 loop reads CALGPYWWTGDKLIF. The CDR3 DNA sequence: TGTGCTCTTGGGCCGTACTGGTGGACCGGCGATAAACTCATCTTT.

On this clone: TCRdb has a much larger clone's protein, which differs at residue 5 from the translation of this DNA, likely because of a read error; what is shown is the protein translated from the DNA. This chain uses TRDV1 with TRDJ1; TRDD3 aligns across 11 bases. V shed 4 bases, J shed 7 bases, and the junction held 20 bases outside the gene matches. The CDR3 spans 19 residues. The germline V gene has CDR1 TSWWSYY and CDR2 QGS. DNA for the CDR3: TGTGCTCTTGGGGGACCCTACGTAGAGGGGCTGGGGGATACCCGTAAACTCATCTTT. It translates to CALGGPYVEGLGDTRKLIF.

This clone was seen only a few times. This likely traces to a read error, being one base from a far larger clone. This specimen includes other DNA sequences encoding the same CDR3. The rearrangement links TRDV2 to TRDJ1; the match to TRDD3 covers 8 bases. The J gene is not listed in TCRdb, so it was assigned here from a DNA match to germline. Germline CDR1 and CDR2: GEAIGNYY and EKD. The length of the CDR3 is 16 residues. V lost 1 base, J lost 5 bases, and 11 bases stayed unmatched. This chain's CDR3 is CACDTTTGGSLDKLIF. Written as DNA, the CDR3 is TGTGCCTGTGACACTACGACTGGGGGGTCCCTAGATAAACTCATCTTT.

For this clone: The TCRdb protein comes from a much larger clone and disagrees with this DNA's translation at residue 17, likely due to a read error; the protein given here is derived from the DNA. J gene calling gave no result, while the V gene is TRDV1; TRDD3 was called by the table and not checked on the DNA. Germline V gene data show CDR1 as TSWWSYY and CDR2 as QGS. The CDR3 is 19 residues long. The CDR3 nucleotides are TGTGCTCTTGGGGAACTCAGGGCCTACCCGGGGAGAAAGGCCGATAAACGCATCTTT. Its protein product is CALGELRAYPGRKADKRIF.

This clone was counted ten times or more. The identical CDR3 is also encoded by other nucleotide sequences in the sample. The J gene is TRDJ1, the V gene TRDV1; 12 positions agree with TRDD3. The CDR3 totals 17 residues. The V gene's germline CDR1 is TSWWSYY and CDR2 QGS. With V trimmed by 5 bases and J by 0 bases, 7 bases remained unmatched. CDR3 protein: CALGTNWGILYTDKLIF. CDR3 DNA: TGTGCTCTTGGGACCAACTGGGGGATACTTTACACCGATAAACTCATCTTT.

This clone was found many times. TCRdb lists the protein of a much larger clone for this DNA, which differs at residue 13, so this is likely a read error; the protein given here is translated from the DNA itself. The chain combines TRDV2 with TRDJ2; tentatively, D is TRDD3 (6 bases). The DNA end lines up better with TRDJ1; the J call may be wrong. This CDR3 has 14 residues. The germline V gene encodes CDR1 GEAIGNYY and CDR2 EKD. The CDR3 nucleotides are TGTGCCTGTGACACCATTACTGGGACAGCACAACTCATCTTT. This translates into CACDTITGTAQLIF.

This clone was recorded a few times. This likely came from a read error, as a far larger clone is one base away. This CDR3 is also generated by other DNA sequences in the sample. The gene calls are TRDV1 and TRDJ1, with 12 bases lining up with TRDD3. The J gene is absent in TCRdb and was assigned here via DNA matching to germline. This CDR3 region has 19 residues. Trimming at V came to 3 bases and at J to 0 bases, leaving 11 bases not matched to a gene. The germline CDR1 and CDR2 sequences are TSWWSYY and QGS. CDR3 nucleotides: TGTGCTCTTGGGGAGCTATCTGGGGGATACGCGACTGACACCGATAAACTCATCTTT. It is translated as CALGELSGGYATDTDKLIF.